The entry that follows covers one T cell receptor (beta chain) sequence. The sample has other DNA sequences that encode this CDR3 too. This entry comes from a study of cytomegalovirus exposure and HLA in healthy donors. Amplification used 60 Vbeta primers and 13 Jbeta primers. Repertoires were generated with immunoSEQ multiplex PCR, while TCRdb's copy carries only in-frame clones and drops some. The sample has some 40,000 clones; 81% are singletons. The germline V gene encodes CDR1 SGHTA and CDR2 FQGTGA. CDR3 length: 15 residues. V lost 2 bases to trimming and J lost 3 bases; unmatched junction nucleotides: 3.

This clonotype originated in a man aged 45-60 years in good health and CMV-seronegative. Sample: PBMCs. The chain combines TRBV7-3 with TRBJ2-1, with 8 bases aligning to TRBD2. The CDR3 protein is CASSLGTSGYNEQFF. CDR3 bases: TGTGCCAGCAGCTTAGGAACTAGCGGCTACAATGAGCAGTTCTTC.